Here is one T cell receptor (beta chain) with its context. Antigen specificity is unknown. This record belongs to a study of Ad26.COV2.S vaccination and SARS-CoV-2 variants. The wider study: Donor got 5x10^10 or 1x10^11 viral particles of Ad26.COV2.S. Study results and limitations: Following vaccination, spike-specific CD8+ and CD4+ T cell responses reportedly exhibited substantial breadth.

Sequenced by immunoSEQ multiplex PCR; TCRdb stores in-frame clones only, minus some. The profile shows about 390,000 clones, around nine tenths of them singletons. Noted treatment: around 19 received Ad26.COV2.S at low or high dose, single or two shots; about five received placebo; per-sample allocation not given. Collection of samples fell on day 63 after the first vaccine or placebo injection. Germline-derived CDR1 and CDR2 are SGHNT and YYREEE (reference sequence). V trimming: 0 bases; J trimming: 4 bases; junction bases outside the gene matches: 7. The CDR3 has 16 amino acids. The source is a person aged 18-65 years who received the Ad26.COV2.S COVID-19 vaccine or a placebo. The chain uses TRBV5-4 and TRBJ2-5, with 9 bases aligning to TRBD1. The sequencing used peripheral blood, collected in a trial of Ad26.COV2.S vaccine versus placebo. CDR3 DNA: TGTGCCAGCAGCTTGGCGGGCAGGGGACAGGGAGAGACCCAGTACTTC. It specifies CASSLAGRGQGETQYF.